Described below is a single T cell receptor (beta chain) sequence and its context. These data belong to a study of cytomegalovirus exposure and HLA in healthy donors. Some clones are missing from TCRdb's copy, which holds only in-frame ones; the method was immunoSEQ multiplex PCR. The repertoire holds about 200,000 clones, over 75% seen once, with roughly 2% in the top ten. This CDR3 is built from 14 residues. Germline V CDR1 and CDR2: SGHVS, FQNEAQ. Trimming removed 2 bases from V and 8 bases from J; junction bases left unmatched: 6. Input material: PBMCs. The V and J genes are TRBV7-8 and TRBJ1-2; 9 nucleotides match TRBD1. This receptor was identified in a woman aged 18 to 35 in good health and CMV-seropositive. CDR3 protein: CASSLRDRVLGYTF. The DNA of the CDR3 is TGTGCCAGCAGCTTAAGGGACAGGGTCCTCGGCTACACCTTC.